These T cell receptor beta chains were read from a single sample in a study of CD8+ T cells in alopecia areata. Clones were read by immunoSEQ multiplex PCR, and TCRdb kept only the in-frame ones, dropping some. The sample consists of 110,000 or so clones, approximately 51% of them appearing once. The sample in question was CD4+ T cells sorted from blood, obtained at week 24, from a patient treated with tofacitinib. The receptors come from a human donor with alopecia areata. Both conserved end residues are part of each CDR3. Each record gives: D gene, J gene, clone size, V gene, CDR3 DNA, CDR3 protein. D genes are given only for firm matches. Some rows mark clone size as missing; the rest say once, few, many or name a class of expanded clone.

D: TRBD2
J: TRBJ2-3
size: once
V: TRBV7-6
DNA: TGTGCCAGCAGCTTAACGCCAGGCGGGGGGCGCACAGATACGCAGTATTTT
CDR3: CASSLTPGGGRTDTQYF

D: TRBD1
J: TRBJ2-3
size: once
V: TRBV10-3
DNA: TGTGCCATCAATCCGGGACAGGGCCCTTCAATGTCTAGCACAGATACGCAGTATTTT
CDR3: CAINPGQGPSMSSTDTQYF

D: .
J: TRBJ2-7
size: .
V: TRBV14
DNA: TGTGCCAGCAGCCCGCAGCCGAATACCTACGAGCAGTACTTC
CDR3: CASSPQPNTYEQYF

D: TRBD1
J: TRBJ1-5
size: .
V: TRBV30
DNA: TGTGCCTGTAGGACAGGGGAAAGCAATCAGCCCCAGCATTTT
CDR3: CACRTGESNQPQHF

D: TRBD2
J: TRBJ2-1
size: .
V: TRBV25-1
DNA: TGTGCCAGCAGTGAAGCGGGGGGCGGCAATGAGCAGTTCTTC
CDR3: CASSEAGGGNEQFF

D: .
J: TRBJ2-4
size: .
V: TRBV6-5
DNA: TGTGCCAGCAGTTCAGGGAACATTCAGTACTTC
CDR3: CASSSGNIQYF

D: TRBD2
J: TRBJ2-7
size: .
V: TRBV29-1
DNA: TGCAGCGTTGAAGGGACTAGCGGCGAGCAGTACTTC
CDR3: CSVEGTSGEQYF

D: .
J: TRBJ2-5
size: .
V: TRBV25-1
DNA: TGTGCCAGCAGTGCCTTGGAGACCCAGTACTTC
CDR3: CASSALETQYF

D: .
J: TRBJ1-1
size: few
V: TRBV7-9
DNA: TGTGCCAGCAGCAGCCCGGGGGATAGAAGGGCTTTCTTT
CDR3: CASSSPGDRRAFF

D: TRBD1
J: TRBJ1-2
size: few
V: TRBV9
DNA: TGTGCCAGCAGCATCGGACAGGGGGTCCACTATGGCTACACCTTC
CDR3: CASSIGQGVHYGYTF

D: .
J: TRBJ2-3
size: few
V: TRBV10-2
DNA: TGCGCCAGCAGTGAGAGGCTCCATACGCAGTATTTT
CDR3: CASSERLHTQYF

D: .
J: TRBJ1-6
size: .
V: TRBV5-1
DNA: TGCGCCAGCAGCTCAGGTGGGCAGGGAAGCTCCTATAATTCACCCCTCCACTTT
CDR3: CASSSGGQGSSYNSPLHF

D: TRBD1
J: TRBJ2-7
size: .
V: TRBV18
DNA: TGTGCCAGCTCACCCCCGGGACAGTCTTACGAGCAGTACTTC
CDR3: CASSPPGQSYEQYF

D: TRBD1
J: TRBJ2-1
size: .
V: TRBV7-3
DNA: TGTGCCAGCAGCAAGACAGGGCCTGGGAATGAGCAGTTCTTC
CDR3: CASSKTGPGNEQFF

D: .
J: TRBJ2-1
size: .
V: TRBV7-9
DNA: TGTGCCAGCAGCCTAGAATGGGGGGAGCAGTTCTTC
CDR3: CASSLEWGEQFF

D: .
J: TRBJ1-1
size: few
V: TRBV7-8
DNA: TGTGCCAGCAGCTTAGGAGTGGGTAGGGACACTGAAGCTTTCTTT
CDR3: CASSLGVGRDTEAFF

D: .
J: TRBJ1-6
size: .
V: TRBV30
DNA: TGTGCCTGCGAGGTAGGGGAGAGCTCCTATAATTCACCCCTCCACTTT
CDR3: CACEVGESSYNSPLHF